These 30 T cell receptor beta chains were sequenced from one sample in a study of OX40 agonist ivuxolimab in advanced cancers. This table comes from immunoSEQ multiplex PCR, and its TCRdb copy is limited to in-frame clones, with some not included. The sample has 50,000 to 75,000 clones, about nine tenths seen once. This material consisted of CD4+ or CD8+ T cells sorted from blood, taken in a trial of the OX40 agonist ivuxolimab. The receptors come from an adult with an advanced solid tumor such as melanoma, head and neck, liver or kidney cancer.

This chain connects TRBV11-2 to TRBJ2-7; no clear D. Trimming took 4 bases from V and 2 from J, leaving 3 bases between them. From germline, CDR1 is SGHAT and CDR2 FQNNGV. The CDR3 contains 11 residues. CDR3 in amino acids: CASSSPYEQYF. DNA for the CDR3: TGTGCCAGCAGCTCCCCCTACGAGCAGTACTTC.

The chain has TRBV6-1 and TRBJ1-2, with D possibly matching TRBD1 (5 bases). The V gene's germline CDR1 is MNHNS and CDR2 SASEGT. V lost 1 base and J lost 4, with 13 bases in between. The length of the CDR3 is 15 residues. The CDR3 protein is CASSEGGFTLYGYTF. CDR3 DNA: TGTGCCAGCAGTGAAGGGGGGTTCACCCTCTATGGCTACACCTTC.

This clone was counted only a few times. The genes are TRBV7-9 and TRBJ1-1; D gene unclear. This CDR3 spans 15 amino acids. V was trimmed by 4 bases and J by 1 base, leaving 13 bases between them. CDR1 is SEHNR and CDR2 is FQNEAQ in the germline V gene (reference sequence). CDR3 DNA: TGTGCCAGCAGCTCCTCTGGAGCCGAGAACACTGAAGCTTTCTTT. It codes for CASSSSGAENTEAFF.

J is TRBJ1-1 and V is TRBV28, with D unclear. CDR3 length: 12 amino acids. Germline-derived CDR1 and CDR2 are MDHEN and SYDVKM. V was trimmed by 8 bases and J by 5 bases, leaving 12 bases between them. The CDR3 region is CASRPGVTEAFF. The CDR3 bases are TGTGCCAGCCGTCCTGGAGTAACTGAAGCTTTCTTT. Full variable domain (rest looked up from reference TRBV28 and TRBJ1-1): DVKVTQSSRYLVKRTGEKVFLECVQDMDHENMFWYRQDPGLGLRLIYFSYDVKMKEKGDIPEGYSVSREKKERFSLILESASTNQTSMYLCASRPGVTEAFFGQGTRLTVV.

This clone was picked up a small number of times. The sample contains more than one DNA sequence encoding this CDR3. V and J are TRBV27 and TRBJ2-1; unclear D gene. Trimming stripped 0 bases from V and 0 bases from J, with 0 bases between. Germline V CDR1 and CDR2: MNHEY, SMNVEV (reference sequence). The CDR3 extends over 13 amino acids. The CDR3 loop is CASSLSSYNEQFF. CDR3 DNA sequence: TGTGCCAGCAGTTTATCCTCCTACAATGAGCAGTTCTTC.

J is TRBJ2-1 and V is TRBV29-1, with a possible D match to TRBD2 (6 bases). The CDR3 covers 12 residues. The V end was cut by 3 bases, the J end by 3 bases, with 6 bases between. The germline V gene encodes CDR1 SQVTM and CDR2 ANQGSEA. In nucleotides, the CDR3 is TGCAGCGTTGAGACTAGCTACAATGAGCAGTTCTTC. Its protein product is CSVETSYNEQFF.

The gene calls are TRBV4-1 and TRBJ2-7, with 7 positions matching TRBD1. The end of the DNA is better explained by TRBJ2-5, so the J call may be wrong. This CDR3 is built from 17 residues. CDR1 is MGHRA, CDR2 YSYEKL, per germline. CDR3 region: CASSQYDWTGNQETQYF. CDR3 DNA sequence: TGCGCCAGCAGCCAATATGACTGGACAGGCAACCAAGAGACCCAGTACTTC.

The J gene is TRBJ2-5, the V gene TRBV4-1; D gene ambiguous. The CDR3 is made up of 13 amino acids. Per the germline V gene, CDR1 is MGHRA and CDR2 is YSYEKL. Trimming took 4 bases from V and 3 from J, leaving 9 bases between them. CDR3 sequence: CASSLDGEETQYF. The CDR3 DNA sequence: TGCGCCAGCAGCCTTGATGGGGAAGAGACCCAGTACTTC.

The gene calls are TRBV10-2 and TRBJ2-1; a possible D gene is TRBD2 (5 bases). V was cut by 3 bases and J by 7 bases, with 10 bases left in between. The CDR3 sequence is 13 residues long. Per germline, CDR1 WSHSY and CDR2 SAAADI. CDR3 residues: CASSDSRLNEQFF. CDR3 bases: TGCGCCAGCAGTGACTCCCGACTAAATGAGCAGTTCTTC.

V and J are TRBV11-1 and TRBJ2-2; D is unclear. With 3 bases removed from V and 1 base from J, the gap between germline ends came to 9 bases. There are 15 residues in the CDR3. CDR1 SGHAT and CDR2 FQDESV come from the germline V gene (reference sequence). In DNA form, the CDR3 reads TGTGCCAGCAGCTTCGACCCAGGGAACACCGGGGAGCTGTTTTTT. Amino acids: CASSFDPGNTGELFF.

The chain employs TRBV2 and TRBJ2-1; D gene uncertain. The CDR3 has 13 residues. The V end was cut by 3 bases, the J end by 7 bases, with 10 bases between. The germline V gene has CDR1 SNHLY and CDR2 FYNNEI. Written as DNA, the CDR3 is TGTGCCAGCAGTGATGCCCATGTGAATGAGCAGTTCTTC. Translated, it gives CASSDAHVNEQFF.

V gene TRBV4-1 combines with J gene TRBJ2-1; D gene uncertain. The V and J ends lost 3 bases and 0 bases respectively, with 9 bases between them. Germline CDR1 reads MGHRA; CDR2 reads YSYEKL. The CDR3 is 15 residues long. CDR3 sequence (DNA): TGCGCCAGCAGCCACATTCAGAGCTCCTACAATGAGCAGTTCTTC. Its translation: CASSHIQSSYNEQFF.

This clone was detected only once. The chain combines TRBV9 with TRBJ2-7; 8 positions agree with TRBD1. The V segment lost 3 bases and the J segment 2 bases; nucleotides outside the gene matches: 7. CDR1 is SGDLS and CDR2 is YYNGEE in the germline V gene. The CDR3 has 15 amino acids. CDR3 residues: CASSEGTGFPYEQYF. DNA of the CDR3: TGTGCCAGCAGCGAAGGGACAGGCTTCCCCTACGAGCAGTACTTC.

The chain employs TRBV9 and TRBJ2-1, with TRBD2 identical over 8 bases. The germline gives CDR1 SGDLS, CDR2 YYNGEE. The V gene end was trimmed by 0 bases and the J gene end by 8 bases; junction bases not matched to a gene: 7. The CDR3 is made up of 15 amino acids. CDR3 in amino acids: CASSVVGLGADEQFF. The CDR3 nucleotides read TGTGCCAGCAGCGTAGTGGGACTAGGGGCGGATGAGCAGTTCTTC.

The table lists this clone with a few counts. The rearrangement joins TRBV7-2 to TRBJ2-1; unclear D gene. V was cut by 2 bases and J by 10 bases, with 3 bases left in between. Germline V gives CDR1 SGHTA, CDR2 FQGNSA. The CDR3 covers 10 residues. CDR3 nucleotides: TGTGCCAGCAGCTTAACAGAGCAGTTCTTC. Its protein is CASSLTEQFF.

The V call is TRBV10-2, the J call TRBJ2-7; TRBD2 might be the D (7 bases). V was trimmed by 3 bases and J by 0 bases, leaving 12 bases between them. The CDR3 is made up of 15 amino acids. Germline loops: CDR1 WSHSY, CDR2 SAAADI. CDR3 DNA: TGCGCCAGCAGTGAATCGGGGGGCATCTCCTACGAGCAGTACTTC. Its translation is CASSESGGISYEQYF.

The chain couples TRBV4-1 to TRBJ1-1; D perhaps matches TRBD1 (5 bases). The V gene lost 3 bases and the J gene lost 0 bases, with 8 bases spanning the gap. CDR1 and CDR2 (germline): MGHRA, YSYEKL. This CDR3 region has 14 residues. Here the CDR3 reads CASSQPGLNTEAFF. Here the CDR3 DNA reads TGCGCCAGCAGCCAGCCAGGGCTGAACACTGAAGCTTTCTTT.

The V and J genes are TRBV7-9 and TRBJ2-1; TRBD2 aligns across 7 bases. The ends lost 8 bases at V and 0 bases at J; junction bases unmatched: 1. Germline CDR1 reads SEHNR; CDR2 reads FQNEAQ (reference sequence). This CDR3 has 13 residues. CDR3 in amino acids: CASRDYSYNEQFF. For the CDR3, the DNA is TGTGCCAGCCGGGACTACTCCTACAATGAGCAGTTCTTC.

This sequence joins TRBV7-6 and TRBJ1-3; the match to TRBD1 covers 7 bases. Germline CDR1 and CDR2: SGHVS and FNYEAQ. There are 15 residues in the CDR3. The V segment lost 5 bases and the J segment 4 bases; nucleotides outside the gene matches: 8. The CDR3 DNA is TGTGCCAGCAGCCAGGACAGGAGCACAGGAAACACCATATATTTT. Protein sequence: CASSQDRSTGNTIYF.

V gene TRBV15 combines with J gene TRBJ2-7; D not resolved. CDR1 is LNHNV, CDR2 YYDKDF, per germline (reference sequence). The CDR3 is made up of 13 amino acids. V lost 4 bases to trimming and J lost 0 bases, with 7 bases between them. CDR3 in DNA: TGTGCCACCAGCAAGGGATACTCCTACGAGCAGTACTTC. This gives the protein CATSKGYSYEQYF.

This clone was detected only once. The CDR3: CASSILKEVPAYEQYF. CDR3 DNA sequence: TGTGCCAGCAGCATACTGAAGGAGGTTCCGGCGTACGAGCAGTACTTC. The chain joins TRBV9 to TRBJ2-7; weak D call: TRBD2 (5 bases). Germline V gene sequence: CDR1 SGDLS, CDR2 YYNGEE. V gave up 4 bases and J gave up 4 bases, with 21 bases separating them. This CDR3 spans 16 amino acids.

The J gene is TRBJ2-4, the V gene TRBV27, with 7 bases that match TRBD2. The germline gives CDR1 MNHEY, CDR2 SMNVEV (reference sequence). The V and J ends lost 5 bases and 2 bases, in that order; junction bases with no gene match: 3. The CDR3 totals 14 residues. CDR3 sequence: CASSPGTTKNIQYF. The CDR3 DNA sequence: TGTGCCAGCAGTCCAGGGACTACCAAAAACATTCAGTACTTC.

In DNA form, the CDR3 reads TGCGCCAGCAGCTTGGCGGGGAACGAGCAGTACTTC. Protein: CASSLAGNEQYF. The rearrangement joins TRBV5-1 to TRBJ2-7; TRBD2 is a possible D gene (5 bases). Trimming cost V 0 bases and J 5 bases, with 6 bases left between them. The CDR3 loop spans 12 amino acids. The germline CDR1 and CDR2 sequences are SGHRS and YFSETQ.

CDR3: CASSLMAQGTREQFF. In DNA form, the CDR3 reads TGTGCCAGCAGTTTGATGGCACAGGGGACTAGGGAGCAGTTCTTC. J is TRBJ2-1 and V is TRBV28, with TRBD2 as a possible D gene (8 bases). The V gene's germline CDR1 is MDHEN and CDR2 SYDVKM. V lost 3 bases and J lost 10, with 19 bases in between. This CDR3 is built from 15 residues.

The chain combines TRBV5-6 with TRBJ2-3; TRBD1 aligns across 7 bases. CDR3 length: 15 residues. Germline values: CDR1 SGHDT, CDR2 YYEEEE. V trimming: 3 bases; J trimming: 2 bases; junction bases outside the gene matches: 6. CDR3 bases: TGTGCCAGCAGCTCGACAGGGTTTGCCACAGATACGCAGTATTTT. Amino acids: CASSSTGFATDTQYF.

This rearrangement joins TRBV27 to TRBJ2-1; 14 positions agree with TRBD2. Trimming removed 10 bases from V and 9 bases from J; junction bases left unmatched: 5. The length of the CDR3 is 13 residues. Germline values: CDR1 MNHEY, CDR2 SMNVEV (reference sequence). The CDR3 sequence: CATRLAGGREQFF. The CDR3 coding sequence is TGTGCCACCCGACTAGCGGGGGGGCGTGAGCAGTTCTTC.

J is TRBJ1-3 and V is TRBV25-1, with D tentatively TRBD1 (6 bases). Germline lookup yields CDR1 MGHDK and CDR2 SYGVNS. V gave up 7 bases and J gave up 3 bases, with 22 bases separating them. The CDR3 covers 17 residues. CDR3 DNA sequence: TGTGCCAGCACCCACAGAGTGCCAGGGGCGCTTGGAAACACCATATATTTT. Translating it yields CASTHRVPGALGNTIYF. Full variable domain (missing parts from reference TRBV25-1 and TRBJ1-3): EADIYQTPRYLVIGTGKKITLECSQTMGHDKMYWYQQDPGMELHLIHYSYGVNSTEKGDLSSESTVSRIRTEHFPLTLESARPSHTSQYLCASTHRVPGALGNTIYFGEGSWLTVV.

The CDR3 DNA is TGTGCCAGCACCGAGTCGGGACAGGGGGGGTCATTCGGGATCAACTATGGCTACACCTTC. Translating it yields CASTESGQGGSFGINYGYTF. The chain combines TRBV7-8 with TRBJ1-2, with 11 nucleotides matching TRBD1. CDR3 length equals 20 residues. The germline V gene has CDR1 SGHVS and CDR2 FQNEAQ. V trimming: 7 bases; J trimming: 2 bases; junction bases outside the gene matches: 21.

This clone has only one observation. The rearrangement joins TRBV7-9 to TRBJ2-1; 11 bases are a match to TRBD1. V was pared by 3 bases and J by 3 bases, with 1 base of the junction left unmatched. Germline V gene lookup returns CDR1 SEHNR and CDR2 FQNEAQ (reference sequence). This CDR3 region has 15 residues. The CDR3 coding sequence is TGTGCCAGCAGCTTCGGGACAGGGGGCTACAATGAGCAGTTCTTC. Its translation is CASSFGTGGYNEQFF.

This clone is medium-sized (0.01 to 0.1%) within its sample. The chain uses TRBV6-1 and TRBJ1-4, with 9 bases aligning to TRBD1. Germline V gene lookup returns CDR1 MNHNS and CDR2 SASEGT. V shed 4 bases and J 6 bases; nucleotides not matched to a gene: 3. CDR3 length equals 14 residues. The CDR3 here is CASSAGTGYEKLFF. DNA for the CDR3: TGTGCCAGCAGTGCCGGGACAGGGTATGAAAAACTGTTTTTT.